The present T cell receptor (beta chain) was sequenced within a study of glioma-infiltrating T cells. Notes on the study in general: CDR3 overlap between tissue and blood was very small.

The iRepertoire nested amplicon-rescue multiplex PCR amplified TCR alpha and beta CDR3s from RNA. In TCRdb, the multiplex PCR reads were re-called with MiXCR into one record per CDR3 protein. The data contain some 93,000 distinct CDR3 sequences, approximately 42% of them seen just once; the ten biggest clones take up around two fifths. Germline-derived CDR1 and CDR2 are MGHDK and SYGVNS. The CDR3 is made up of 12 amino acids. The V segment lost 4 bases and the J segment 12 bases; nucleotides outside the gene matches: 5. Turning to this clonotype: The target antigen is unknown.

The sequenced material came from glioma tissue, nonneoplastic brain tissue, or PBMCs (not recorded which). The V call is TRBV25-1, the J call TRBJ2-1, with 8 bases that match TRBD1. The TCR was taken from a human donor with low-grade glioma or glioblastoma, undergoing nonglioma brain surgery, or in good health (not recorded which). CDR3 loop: CASSATGDGQFF. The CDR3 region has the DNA TGTGCCAGCAGTGCGACAGGGGATGGGCAGTTCTTC.